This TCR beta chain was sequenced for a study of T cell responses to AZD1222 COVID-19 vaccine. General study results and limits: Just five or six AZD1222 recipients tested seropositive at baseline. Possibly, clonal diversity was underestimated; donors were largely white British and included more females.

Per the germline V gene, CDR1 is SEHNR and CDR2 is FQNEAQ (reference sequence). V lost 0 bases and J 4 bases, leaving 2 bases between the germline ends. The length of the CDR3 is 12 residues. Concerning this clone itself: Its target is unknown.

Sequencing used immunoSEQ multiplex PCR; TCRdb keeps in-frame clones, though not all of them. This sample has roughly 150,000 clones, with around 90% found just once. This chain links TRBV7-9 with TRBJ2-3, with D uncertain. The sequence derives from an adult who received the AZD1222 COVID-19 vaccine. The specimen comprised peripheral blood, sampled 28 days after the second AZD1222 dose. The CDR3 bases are TGTGCCAGCAGCTTAGCACCAGATACGCAGTATTTT. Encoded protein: CASSLAPDTQYF.